A single TCR beta chain is shown here with its context. This CDR3 has 16 amino acids. Germline V CDR1 and CDR2: SGDLS, YYNGEE. The ends were cut back, 3 bases at V and 0 bases at J, with 10 bases in the middle. This sample stems from a study of blood T cell repertoires in COVID-19. Study context: T cells, B-cell-depleted T cells, or PBMCs supplied cDNA or gDNA.

How the authors handled the data: Cell counts per sample came from amplifying reference gene primers. Clones were read by immunoSEQ multiplex PCR, and TCRdb kept only the in-frame ones, dropping some. That table gives V, J and clone size, and the DNA gave D and trimming. The sample contains about 270,000 clones, 80% to 85% of which appear only once. The receptor was derived from a woman aged 55-70 years with active or convalescent COVID-19. This chain joins TRBV9 and TRBJ1-6; possibly TRBD1 for D (5 bases). The sequenced sample was peripheral blood. The CDR3 spells CASSARQNSYNSPLHF. The CDR3 DNA is TGTGCCAGCAGCGCCAGACAGAACTCCTATAATTCACCCCTCCACTTT.